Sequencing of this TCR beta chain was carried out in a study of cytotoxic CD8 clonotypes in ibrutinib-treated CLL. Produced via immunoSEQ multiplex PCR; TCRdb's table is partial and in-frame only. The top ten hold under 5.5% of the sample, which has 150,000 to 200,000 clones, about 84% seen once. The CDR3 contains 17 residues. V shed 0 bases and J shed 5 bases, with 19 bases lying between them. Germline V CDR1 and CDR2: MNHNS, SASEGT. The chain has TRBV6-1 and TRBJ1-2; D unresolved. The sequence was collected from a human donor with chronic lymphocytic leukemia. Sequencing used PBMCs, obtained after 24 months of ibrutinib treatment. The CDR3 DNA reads TGTGCCAGCAGTGAAGCCTCCACGGCCAAATCGGGGTATGGCTACACCTTC. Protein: CASSEASTAKSGYGYTF.